One sample yielded the 10 T cell receptor beta chains listed below, sequenced in a study of blood T cell repertoires in COVID-19. Libraries were prepared by immunoSEQ multiplex PCR; TCRdb keeps only in-frame clonotypes and omits some of them. The sample includes 110,000 to 150,000 clones, around 80% of them seen just once. The sequenced sample consisted of peripheral blood. The source of these receptors is a man in his sixties with acute or convalescent COVID-19.

The chain uses TRBV3-1 (or the pseudogene TRBV3-2) and TRBJ2-5; 9 nucleotides agree with TRBD2. V dropped 1 base and J dropped 5; count of bases not matched to a gene: 5. CDR3 size: 15 residues. CDR1 is LGHDT and CDR2 is YNNKEL in the germline V gene (reference sequence). The chain's CDR3 is CASSQGGGRGETQYF. The CDR3 coding sequence is TGTGCCAGCAGCCAAGGGGGCGGGAGGGGTGAGACCCAGTACTTC.

The chain is built from TRBV12-3 or TRBV12-4 and TRBJ2-2, with D unresolved. V lost 3 bases and J lost 7, with 3 bases in between. The CDR3 runs to 11 residues. The DNA of the CDR3 is TGTGCCAGCAGTTTCTTCGGGGAGCTGTTTTTT. Residues: CASSFFGELFF.

The V gene is TRBV14, the J gene TRBJ2-3; TRBD2 is a possible D gene (6 bases). The germline V gene encodes CDR1 SGHDN and CDR2 FVKESK. Trimming took off 5 bases at V and 0 bases at J, with 12 bases between the two ends. The CDR3 runs to 15 residues. The CDR3 here is CASSAGTSSTDTQYF. DNA for the CDR3: TGTGCCAGCAGCGCCGGGACTTCTAGCACAGATACGCAGTATTTT. Full variable domain (rest looked up from reference TRBV14 and TRBJ2-3): EAGVTQFPSHSVIEKGQTVTLRCDPISGHDNLYWYRRVMGKEIKFLLHFVKESKQDESGMPNNRFLAERTGGTYSTLKVQPAELEDSGVYFCASSAGTSSTDTQYFGPGTRLTVL.

The V call is TRBV6-5, the J call TRBJ1-3, with TRBD1 matching 9 bases. The CDR3 runs to 15 residues. CDR1 MNHEY and CDR2 SVGAGI come from the germline V gene. The J segment lost 4 bases and the V segment lost 8 bases, leaving 9 bases of the junction unmatched. The CDR3, as DNA: TGTGCCAGCGGCCCCCCGACAGGGGGAGGAAACACCATATATTTT. As protein: CASGPPTGGGNTIYF.

The chain recombines TRBV18 with TRBJ1-2; tentative D call: TRBD1 (5 bases). Germline-derived CDR1 and CDR2 are KGHSH and LQKENI. The CDR3 runs to 14 residues. Trimming cost V 3 bases and J 0 bases, with 8 bases left between them. The CDR3 protein is CASSPDRANYGYTF. CDR3 in DNA: TGTGCCAGCTCACCCGACAGAGCTAACTATGGCTACACCTTC.

This clone was detected a few times. V gene TRBV6-1 combines with J gene TRBJ2-7; D is ambiguous. The CDR3 runs 13 residues. V lost 5 bases, J lost 3 bases, and 11 bases lay in between. Germline V gene data show CDR1 as MNHNS and CDR2 as SASEGT. The CDR3 sequence is CASSYNYNYEQYF. CDR3 DNA: TGTGCCAGCAGTTATAACTATAACTACGAGCAGTACTTC.

The rearrangement uses TRBV2 and TRBJ2-1; 11 nucleotides agree with TRBD2. The CDR3 consists of 15 residues. After removal of 5 bases from V and 6 bases from J, the junction contained 6 bases not matched to a gene. Looked up from germline, CDR1 is SNHLY and CDR2 is FYNNEI. The CDR3 spells CASSQRGTSGNEQFF. CDR3 bases: TGTGCCAGCAGTCAAAGGGGGACTAGCGGCAATGAGCAGTTCTTC.

This clone was seen ten or more times. The gene calls are TRBV5-8 and TRBJ2-2, with 10 nucleotides matching TRBD2. This CDR3 is built from 16 residues. The V gene's germline CDR1 is SGHTS and CDR2 YDEGEE. V lost 5 bases to trimming and J lost 6 bases; unmatched junction nucleotides: 10. CDR3 protein: CASSNGLAGVPGELFF. CDR3 nucleotide sequence: TGTGCCAGCAGTAATGGTCTAGCGGGAGTTCCCGGGGAGCTGTTTTTT.

The table lists this clone with a count of one. The chain employs TRBV4-1 and TRBJ2-5, with TRBD1 matching over 7 bases. This CDR3 contains 15 residues. CDR1 is MGHRA and CDR2 is YSYEKL in the germline V gene. With 1 base clipped from V and 5 bases from J, the junction kept 7 bases outside the gene matches. The CDR3 DNA sequence: TGCGCCAGCAGCCAAGTCAGGGGGTTACGGGAGACCCAGTACTTC. Translated, it gives CASSQVRGLRETQYF.

The chain joins TRBV30 to TRBJ2-7; D uncertain. The CDR3 has 13 residues. V was clipped by 2 bases and J by 0 bases, with 8 bases between them. From germline, CDR1 is GTSNPN and CDR2 SVGIG (reference sequence). DNA of the CDR3: TGTGCCTGGAGTATTGATAGCTCCTACGAGCAGTACTTC. It translates to CAWSIDSSYEQYF.